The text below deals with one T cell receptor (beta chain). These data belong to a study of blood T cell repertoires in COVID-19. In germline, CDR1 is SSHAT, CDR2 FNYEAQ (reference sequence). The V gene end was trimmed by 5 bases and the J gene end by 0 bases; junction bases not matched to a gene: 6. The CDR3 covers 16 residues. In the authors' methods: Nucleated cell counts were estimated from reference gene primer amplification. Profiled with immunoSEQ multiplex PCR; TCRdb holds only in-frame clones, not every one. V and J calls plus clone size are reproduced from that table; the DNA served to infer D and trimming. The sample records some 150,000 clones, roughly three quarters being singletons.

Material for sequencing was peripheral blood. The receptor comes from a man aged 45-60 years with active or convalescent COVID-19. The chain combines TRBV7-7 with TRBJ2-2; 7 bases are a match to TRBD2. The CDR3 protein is CASSDGLVPNTGELFF. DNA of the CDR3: TGTGCCAGCAGCGACGGACTAGTACCGAACACCGGGGAGCTGTTTTTT.